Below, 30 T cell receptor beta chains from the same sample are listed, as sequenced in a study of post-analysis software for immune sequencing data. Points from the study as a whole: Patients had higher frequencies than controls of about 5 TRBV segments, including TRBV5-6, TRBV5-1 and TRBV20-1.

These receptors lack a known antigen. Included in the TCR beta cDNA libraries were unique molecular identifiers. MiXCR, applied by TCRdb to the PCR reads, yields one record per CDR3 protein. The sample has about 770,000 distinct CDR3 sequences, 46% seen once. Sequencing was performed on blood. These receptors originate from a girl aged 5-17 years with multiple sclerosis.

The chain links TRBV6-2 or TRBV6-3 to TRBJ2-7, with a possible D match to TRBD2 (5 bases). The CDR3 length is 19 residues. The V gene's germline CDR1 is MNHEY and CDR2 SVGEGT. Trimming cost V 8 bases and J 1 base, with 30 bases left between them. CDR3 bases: TGTGCCAGCTCTAGCCGCGACCAGATTACAGAGTGGTGGTCCTACGAGCAGTACTTC. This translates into CASSSRDQITEWWSYEQYF.

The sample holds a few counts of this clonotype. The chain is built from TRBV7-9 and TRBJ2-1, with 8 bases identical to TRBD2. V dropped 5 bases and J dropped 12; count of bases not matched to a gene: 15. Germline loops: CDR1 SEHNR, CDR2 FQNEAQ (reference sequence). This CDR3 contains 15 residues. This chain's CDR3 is CASSPGERELVGQFF. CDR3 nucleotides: TGTGCCAGCAGCCCCGGGGAGCGGGAGTTAGTAGGGCAGTTCTTC.

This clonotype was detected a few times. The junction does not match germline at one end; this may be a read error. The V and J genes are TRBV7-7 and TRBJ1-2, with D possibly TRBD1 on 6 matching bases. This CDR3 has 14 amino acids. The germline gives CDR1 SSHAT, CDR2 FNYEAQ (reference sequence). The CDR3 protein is CASSFGGLCYGYTF. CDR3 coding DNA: TGTGCTAGCAGCTTTGGGGGGCTCTGCTATGGCTACACCTTC.

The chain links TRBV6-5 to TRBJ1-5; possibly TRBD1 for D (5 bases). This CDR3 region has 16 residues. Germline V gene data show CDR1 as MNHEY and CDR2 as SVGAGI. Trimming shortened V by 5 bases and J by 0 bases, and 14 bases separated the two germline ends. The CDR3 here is CASSRYRTDSNQPQHF. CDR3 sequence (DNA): TGTGCCAGCAGTCGATACAGGACGGATAGCAATCAGCCCCAGCATTTT.

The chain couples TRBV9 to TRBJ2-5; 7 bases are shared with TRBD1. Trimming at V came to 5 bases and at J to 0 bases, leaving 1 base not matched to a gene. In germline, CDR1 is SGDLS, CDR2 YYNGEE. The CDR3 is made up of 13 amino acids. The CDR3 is CASSGQDQETQYF. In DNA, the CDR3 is TGTGCCAGCAGTGGACAGGACCAAGAGACCCAGTACTTC.

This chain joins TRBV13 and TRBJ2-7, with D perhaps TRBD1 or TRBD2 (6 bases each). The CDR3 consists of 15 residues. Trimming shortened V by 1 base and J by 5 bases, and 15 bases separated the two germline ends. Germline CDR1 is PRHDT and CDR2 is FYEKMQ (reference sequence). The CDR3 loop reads CASSLAGLGGHEQYF. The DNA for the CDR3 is TGTGCCAGCAGCTTAGCCGGCCTCGGGGGCCACGAGCAGTACTTC. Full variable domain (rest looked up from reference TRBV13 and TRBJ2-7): AAGVIQSPRHLIKEKRETATLKCYPIPRHDTVYWYQQGPGQDPQFLISFYEKMQSDKGSIPDRFSAQQFSDYHSELNMSSLELGDSALYFCASSLAGLGGHEQYFGPGTRLTVT.

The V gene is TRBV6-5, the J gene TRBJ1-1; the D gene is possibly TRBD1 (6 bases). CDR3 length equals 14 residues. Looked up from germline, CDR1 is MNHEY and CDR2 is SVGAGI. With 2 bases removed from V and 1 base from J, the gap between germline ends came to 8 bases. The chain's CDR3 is CASSYEGENTEAFF. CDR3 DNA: TGTGCCAGCAGTTACGAGGGGGAGAACACTGAAGCTTTCTTT.

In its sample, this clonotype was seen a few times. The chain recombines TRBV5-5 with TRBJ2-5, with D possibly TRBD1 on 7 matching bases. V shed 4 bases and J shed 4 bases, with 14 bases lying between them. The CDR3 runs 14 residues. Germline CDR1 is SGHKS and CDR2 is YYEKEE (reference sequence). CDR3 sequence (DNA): TGTGCCAGCAGCATAAGACAGGGAGGAGAGACCCAGTACTTC. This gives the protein CASSIRQGGETQYF.

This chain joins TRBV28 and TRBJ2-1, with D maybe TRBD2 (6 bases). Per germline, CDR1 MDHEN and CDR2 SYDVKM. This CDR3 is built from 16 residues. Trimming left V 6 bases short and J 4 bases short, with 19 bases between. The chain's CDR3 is CASSLIAALKYNEQFF. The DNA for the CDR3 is TGTGCCAGCAGCCTCATAGCGGCCTTGAAGTACAATGAGCAGTTCTTC.

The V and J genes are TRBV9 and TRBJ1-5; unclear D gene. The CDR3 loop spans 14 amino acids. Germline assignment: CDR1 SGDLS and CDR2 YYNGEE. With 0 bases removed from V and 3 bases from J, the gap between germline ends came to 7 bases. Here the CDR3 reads CASSVEGTNQPQHF. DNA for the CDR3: TGTGCCAGCAGCGTAGAGGGAACCAATCAGCCCCAGCATTTT.

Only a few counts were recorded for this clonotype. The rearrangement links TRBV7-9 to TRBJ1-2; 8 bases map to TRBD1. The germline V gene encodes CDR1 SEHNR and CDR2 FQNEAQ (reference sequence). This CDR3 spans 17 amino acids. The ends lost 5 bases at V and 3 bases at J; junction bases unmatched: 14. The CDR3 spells CASSALGRPTGDYGYTF. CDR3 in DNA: TGTGCCAGCAGCGCACTCGGACGTCCGACAGGGGACTATGGCTACACCTTC.

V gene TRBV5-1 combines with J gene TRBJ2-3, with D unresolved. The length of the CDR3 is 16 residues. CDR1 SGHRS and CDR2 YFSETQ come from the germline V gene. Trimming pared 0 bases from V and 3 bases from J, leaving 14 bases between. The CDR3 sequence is CASSLAGGAATDTQYF. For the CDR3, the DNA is TGCGCCAGCAGCTTGGCCGGCGGTGCGGCTACAGATACGCAGTATTTT. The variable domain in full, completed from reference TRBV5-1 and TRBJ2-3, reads KAGVTQTPRYLIKTRGQQVTLSCSPISGHRSVSWYQQTPGQGLQFLFEYFSETQRNKGNFPGRFSGRQFSNSRSEMNVSTLELGDSALYLCASSLAGGAATDTQYFGPGTRLTVL.

CDR3 sequence reads: CSARPRTGKPYEQYF. The CDR3 nucleotides are TGCAGTGCTAGACCTCGGACAGGTAAACCCTACGAGCAGTACTTC. The chain uses TRBV20-1 and TRBJ2-7, with 7 positions matching TRBD1. CDR1 is DFQATT, CDR2 SNEGSKA, per germline (reference sequence). This CDR3 region has 15 residues. The V segment lost 2 bases and the J segment 2 bases; nucleotides outside the gene matches: 9.

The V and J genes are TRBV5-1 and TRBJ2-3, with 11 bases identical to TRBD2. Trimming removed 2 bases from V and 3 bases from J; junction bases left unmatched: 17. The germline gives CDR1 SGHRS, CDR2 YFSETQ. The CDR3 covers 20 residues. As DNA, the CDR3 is TGCGCCAGCAGCTTTGGTGCCCGACTAGCGGGGCTAGTTTTAACAGATACGCAGTATTTT. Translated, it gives CASSFGARLAGLVLTDTQYF.

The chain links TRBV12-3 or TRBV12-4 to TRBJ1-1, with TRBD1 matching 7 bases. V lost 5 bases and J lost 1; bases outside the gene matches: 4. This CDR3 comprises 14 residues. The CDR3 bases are TGTGCCAGCAGTAGGGGGCAGCAGAACACTGAAGCTTTCTTT. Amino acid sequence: CASSRGQQNTEAFF.

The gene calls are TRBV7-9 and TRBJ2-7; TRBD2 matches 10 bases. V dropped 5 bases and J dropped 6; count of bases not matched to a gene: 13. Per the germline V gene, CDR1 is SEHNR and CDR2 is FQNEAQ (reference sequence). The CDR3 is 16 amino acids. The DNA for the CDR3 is TGTGCCAGCAGCCCCCTTCTTGGACTAGCGGAATGCGAGCAGTACTTC. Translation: CASSPLLGLAECEQYF.

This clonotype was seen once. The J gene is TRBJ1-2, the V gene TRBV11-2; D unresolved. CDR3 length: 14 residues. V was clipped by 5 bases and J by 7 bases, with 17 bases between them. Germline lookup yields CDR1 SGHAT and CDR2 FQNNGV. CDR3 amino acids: CASSPPDGGLGYTF. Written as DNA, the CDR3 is TGTGCCAGCAGCCCCCCCGACGGAGGCCTTGGCTACACCTTC.

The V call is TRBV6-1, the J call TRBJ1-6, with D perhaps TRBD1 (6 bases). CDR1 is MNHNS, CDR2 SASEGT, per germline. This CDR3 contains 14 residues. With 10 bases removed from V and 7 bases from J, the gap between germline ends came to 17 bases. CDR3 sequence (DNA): TGTGCCACCGATATACAGGGTAGGAATTCACCCCTCCACTTT. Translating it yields CATDIQGRNSPLHF.

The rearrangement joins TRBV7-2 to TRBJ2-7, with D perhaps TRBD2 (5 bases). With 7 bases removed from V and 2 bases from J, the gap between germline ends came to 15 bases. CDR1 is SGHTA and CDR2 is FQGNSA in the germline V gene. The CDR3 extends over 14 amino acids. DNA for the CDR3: TGTGCCAGCACCGGCGGAGGACTCACCTACGAGCAGTACTTC. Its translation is CASTGGGLTYEQYF.

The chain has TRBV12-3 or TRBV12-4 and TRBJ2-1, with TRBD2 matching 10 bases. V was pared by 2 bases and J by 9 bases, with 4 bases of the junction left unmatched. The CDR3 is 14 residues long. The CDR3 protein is CASSLLAGVVEQFF. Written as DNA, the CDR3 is TGTGCCAGCAGTTTACTAGCGGGAGTCGTTGAGCAGTTCTTC.

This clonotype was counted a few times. This CDR3 is CASSLGRGQSNSPLHF. CDR3 coding DNA: TGTGCCAGCAGCTTAGGACGGGGACAGAGTAATTCACCCCTCCACTTT. The chain couples TRBV13 to TRBJ1-6; TRBD1 aligns across 7 bases. V lost 0 bases, J lost 6 bases, and 5 bases stayed unmatched. There are 16 residues in the CDR3. In germline, CDR1 is PRHDT, CDR2 FYEKMQ (reference sequence).

The CDR3 DNA is TGCAGCGGCCGGGACAGACAAAACATTCAGTACTTC. Its protein product is CSGRDRQNIQYF. The V gene is TRBV29-1, the J gene TRBJ2-4, with 7 bases aligning to TRBD1. The germline V gene encodes CDR1 SQVTM and CDR2 ANQGSEA. J gave up 5 bases and V 7 bases, and 5 bases lay outside the gene matches. This CDR3 is built from 12 residues.

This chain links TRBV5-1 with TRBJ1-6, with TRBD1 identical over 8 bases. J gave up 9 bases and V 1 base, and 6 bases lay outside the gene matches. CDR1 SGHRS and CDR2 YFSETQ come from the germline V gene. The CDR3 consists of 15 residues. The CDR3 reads CASSLTTGATSPLHF. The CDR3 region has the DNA TGCGCCAGCAGCTTGACGACAGGGGCTACTTCACCCCTCCACTTT.

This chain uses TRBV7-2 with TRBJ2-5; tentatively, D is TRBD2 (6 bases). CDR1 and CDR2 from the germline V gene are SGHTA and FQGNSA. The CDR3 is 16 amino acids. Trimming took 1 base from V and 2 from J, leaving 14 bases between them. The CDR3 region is CASSLVIGLPQETQYF. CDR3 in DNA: TGTGCCAGCAGCTTAGTTATTGGACTACCGCAAGAGACCCAGTACTTC. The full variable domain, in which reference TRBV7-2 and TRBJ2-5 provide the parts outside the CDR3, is GAGVSQSPSNKVTEKGKDVELRCDPISGHTALYWYRQSLGQGLEFLIYFQGNSAPDKSGLPSDRFSAERTGGSVSTLTIQRTQQEDSAVYLCASSLVIGLPQETQYFGPGTRLLVL.

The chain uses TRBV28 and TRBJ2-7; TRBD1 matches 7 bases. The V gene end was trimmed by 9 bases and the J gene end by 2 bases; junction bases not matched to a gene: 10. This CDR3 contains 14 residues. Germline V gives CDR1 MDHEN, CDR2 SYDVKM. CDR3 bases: TGTGCCAGGAAAAGGGGGCAGATTCCCTACGAGCAGTACTTC. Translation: CARKRGQIPYEQYF.

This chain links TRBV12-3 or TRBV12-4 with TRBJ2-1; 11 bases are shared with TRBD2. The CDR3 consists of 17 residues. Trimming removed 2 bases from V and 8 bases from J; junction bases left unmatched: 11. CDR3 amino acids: CASSLNLAGGPNDEQFF. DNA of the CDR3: TGTGCCAGCAGTTTAAACCTAGCGGGAGGCCCCAATGATGAGCAGTTCTTC.

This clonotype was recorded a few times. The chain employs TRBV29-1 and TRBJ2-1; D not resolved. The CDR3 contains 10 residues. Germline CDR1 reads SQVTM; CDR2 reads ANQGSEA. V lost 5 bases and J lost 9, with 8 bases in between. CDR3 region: CSVTSPEQFF. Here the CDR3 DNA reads TGCAGCGTTACTTCTCCTGAGCAGTTCTTC.

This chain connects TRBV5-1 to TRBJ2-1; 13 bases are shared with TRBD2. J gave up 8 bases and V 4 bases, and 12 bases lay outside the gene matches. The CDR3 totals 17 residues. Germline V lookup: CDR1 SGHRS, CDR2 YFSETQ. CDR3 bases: TGCGCCAGCAGCCCCGGGACTAGCGGGATTGTCCAATATGAGCAGTTCTTC. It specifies CASSPGTSGIVQYEQFF.

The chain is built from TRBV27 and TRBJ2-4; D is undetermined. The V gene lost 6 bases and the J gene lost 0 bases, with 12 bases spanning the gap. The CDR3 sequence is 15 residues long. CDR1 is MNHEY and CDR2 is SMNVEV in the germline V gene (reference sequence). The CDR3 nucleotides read TGTGCCAGCAGGGCGCCCTCGATAGCCAAAAACATTCAGTACTTC. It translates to CASRAPSIAKNIQYF.

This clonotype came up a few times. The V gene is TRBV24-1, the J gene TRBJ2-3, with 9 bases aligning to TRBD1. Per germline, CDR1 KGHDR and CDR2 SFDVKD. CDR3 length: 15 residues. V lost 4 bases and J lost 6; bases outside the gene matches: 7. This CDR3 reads CATSETGGQRDTQYF. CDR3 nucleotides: TGTGCCACCAGTGAAACAGGGGGCCAACGGGATACGCAGTATTTT.